This is a list of T cell receptor beta chains from one sample in a study of response to subunit inactivated influenza vaccine. TCRdb used MiXCR to reprocess the RT-PCR reads, holding one entry per CDR3 protein. The data show a few hundred thousand distinct CDR3 sequences, around 22% seen once. Sequencing was performed on PBMCs from blood, taken less than 22 months after vaccination. The receptors originated from a man aged 50 to 75 who received an inactivated influenza vaccine. CDR3s include the opening cysteine and the closing phenylalanine or tryptophan. Fields, in order: D gene, J gene, V gene, clone size, CDR3 DNA, CDR3 protein. A D gene is named only where the DNA matches it firmly. Only some rows state a clone size, as once, few, many or a class for expanded clones.

>-|TRBJ1-5|TRBV4-3|-
TGCGCCAGCAGCCAGTTTTGGCGGGGTGTGGGTCCCCAGCATTTT
CASSQFWRGVGPQHF
>TRBD2|TRBJ2-3|TRBV24-1|many
TGTGCCACCAGTGATTTGACTAGCGGGGACAAAGATACGCAGTATTTT
CATSDLTSGDKDTQYF
>-|TRBJ1-5|TRBV7-2|many
TGTGCCAGCAGCTTATTAGGGGGAAATCAGCCCCAGCATTTT
CASSLLGGNQPQHF
>TRBD1|TRBJ2-3|TRBV5-4|-
TGTGCCAGCAGCCGGGGACAGGGTGTAGATACGCAGTATTTT
CASSRGQGVDTQYF
>-|TRBJ2-1|TRBV6-2/TRBV6-3|-
TGTGCCAGCAGTCACCAGACCTTCGGGCAGACCCTCTACAATGAGCAGTTCTTC
CASSHQTFGQTLYNEQFF
>TRBD1|TRBJ1-5|TRBV28|few
TGTGCCAGCAGAAGAGGGACAGTCCCCCAGCCCCAGCATTTT
CASRRGTVPQPQHF
>-|TRBJ2-3|TRBV5-5|once
TGTGCCAGCAGCCCAGGAGACACAGATACGCAGTATTTT
CASSPGDTDTQYF
>TRBD1|TRBJ2-5|TRBV7-2|-
TGTGCCAGCAGCTTAGCCCGACAGGGGGCGTGGGAGACCCAGTACTTC
CASSLARQGAWETQYF
>-|TRBJ2-7|TRBV20-1|few
TGCAGTGTCGAGGGGCCTGGCGAGCAGTACTTC
CSVEGPGEQYF
>-|TRBJ1-4|TRBV28|-
TGTGCCAGCACAACAGCCAGTTTTTCAACTAATGAAAAACTGTTTTTT
CASTTASFSTNEKLFF
>-|TRBJ2-1|TRBV29-1|few
TGCAGCGTTCGAGGCGGCGGCAATGAGCAGTTCTTC
CSVRGGGNEQFF
>TRBD1|TRBJ2-1|TRBV15|few
TGTGCCACCAGAGGCCGGGACAGTAACTACAATGAGCAGTTCTTC
CATRGRDSNYNEQFF
>-|TRBJ2-7|TRBV27|few
TGTGCCAGCCAGCTATTGACTGGGCCGTCGGGTAGAACCTACGAGCAGTACTTC
CASQLLTGPSGRTYEQYF
>-|TRBJ2-5|TRBV7-2|-
TGTGCCAGCACCCAGGGGATCCAAGAGACCCAGTACTTC
CASTQGIQETQYF
>TRBD1|TRBJ1-2|TRBV6-5|many
TGTGCCAGCAGTTACTCGGTCGGACAGGGGGACTATGGCTACACCTTC
CASSYSVGQGDYGYTF
>-|TRBJ1-1|TRBV6-1|-
TGTGCCAGCAGTGAAGTTTCTTACAGGAGCAACACTGAAGCTTTCTTT
CASSEVSYRSNTEAFF
>-|TRBJ2-6|TRBV9|-
TGTGCCAGCACCCACAGCATCTCTGGGGCCAACGTCCTGACTTTC
CASTHSISGANVLTF
>-|TRBJ2-3|TRBV20-1|-
TGCAGTGCTAGCCCCTACGGCGCAGATACGCAGTATTTT
CSASPYGADTQYF
>-|TRBJ1-6|TRBV20-1|-
TGCAGTGCTACCTCCAGGGGCGACTCACCCCTCCACTTT
CSATSRGDSPLHF